This entry features one T cell receptor beta chain sequence. The record originates from a study of blood T cell repertoires in COVID-19. Study summary: COVID-19 samples, acute and convalescent, were from the United States, Italy and Spain. Sources were T cells, B-cell-depleted T cells, or PBMCs; the material itself was cDNA or gDNA.

CDR1 is LNHDA and CDR2 is SQIVND in the germline V gene (reference sequence). After removal of 4 bases from V and 5 bases from J, the junction contained 12 bases not matched to a gene. The CDR3 runs 17 residues. As processed by the authors: Amplification from reference gene primers served as the basis for estimated nucleated cell counts. TCRdb keeps only in-frame clones here, not all; method: immunoSEQ multiplex PCR. V and J calls and clone size are those listed in that table; D and trimming were worked out from the DNA. This sample has under 85,000 clones; roughly 80% occur once, and the top ten carry over 5.5%.

This clonotype was sampled from a man aged 55 to 70 with active or convalescent COVID-19. The material sequenced was peripheral blood. The chain uses TRBV19 and TRBJ1-5, with 9 bases that match TRBD1. This CDR3 reads CASSTNRDRVGDQPQHF. CDR3 DNA sequence: TGTGCCAGTAGTACCAACCGGGACAGGGTCGGGGATCAGCCCCAGCATTTT.